This T cell receptor beta chain is from a study of CD8 T cells in Susac syndrome. V was pared by 3 bases and J by 5 bases, with 13 bases between. Germline V gene data show CDR1 as KGHSH and CDR2 as LQKENI. The CDR3 loop spans 14 amino acids. The RNA input was roughly 0.45 to 1 ug, and it was reverse transcribed with random hexamers. TCRdb fed the immunoSEQ multiplex PCR reads into MiXCR, producing one record per CDR3 protein. The table lists a few hundred thousand distinct CDR3 sequences, roughly 93% of them singletons. The genes are TRBV18 and TRBJ2-5, with D unresolved. This sequence was found in a human donor with multiple sclerosis. The sequencing input was CD4+ T cells from PBMCs. The CDR3, as DNA: TGTGCCAGCTCACCTTCCGCCATGTGGGAGACCCAGTACTTC. Residues: CASSPSAMWETQYF.